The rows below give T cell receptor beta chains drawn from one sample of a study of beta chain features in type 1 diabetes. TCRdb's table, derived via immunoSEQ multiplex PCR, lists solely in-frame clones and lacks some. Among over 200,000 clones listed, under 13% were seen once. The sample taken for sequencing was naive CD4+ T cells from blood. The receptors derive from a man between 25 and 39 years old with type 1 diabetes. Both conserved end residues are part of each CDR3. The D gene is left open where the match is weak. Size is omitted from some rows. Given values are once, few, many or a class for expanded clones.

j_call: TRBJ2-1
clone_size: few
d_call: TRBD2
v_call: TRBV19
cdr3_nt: TGTGCCAGTAGTAGCGGGGGATCCTACAATGAGCAGTTCTTC
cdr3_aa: CASSSGGSYNEQFF

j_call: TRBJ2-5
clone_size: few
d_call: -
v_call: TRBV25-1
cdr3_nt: TGTGCCAGCAGTCCTCGAGAGACCCAGTACTTC
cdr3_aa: CASSPRETQYF

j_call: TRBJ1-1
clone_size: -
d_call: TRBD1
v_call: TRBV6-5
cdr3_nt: TGTGCCAGCAGACCGGGACAGCTGAACACTGAAGCTTTCTTT
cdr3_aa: CASRPGQLNTEAFF

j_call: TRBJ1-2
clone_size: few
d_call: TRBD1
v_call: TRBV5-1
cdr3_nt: TGCGCCAGCAGCTCCCGACAGGGGCAAACAGGAGGCTACACCTTC
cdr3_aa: CASSSRQGQTGGYTF

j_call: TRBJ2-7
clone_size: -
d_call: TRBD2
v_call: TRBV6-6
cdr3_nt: TGTGCCAGCAGTACTCTAGCGGGGGGTTCCTACGAGCAGTACTTC
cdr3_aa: CASSTLAGGSYEQYF

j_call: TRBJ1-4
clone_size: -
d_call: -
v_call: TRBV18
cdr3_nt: TGTGCCAGCTCACGCTCAGAGGGAACTAATGAAAAACTGTTTTTT
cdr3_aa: CASSRSEGTNEKLFF

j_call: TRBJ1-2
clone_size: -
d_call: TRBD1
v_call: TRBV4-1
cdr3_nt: TGCGCCAGCAGCCACTACCGGGACAGGACTAACTATGGCTACACCTTC
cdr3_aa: CASSHYRDRTNYGYTF

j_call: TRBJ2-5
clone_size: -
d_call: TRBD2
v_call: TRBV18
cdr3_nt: TGTGCCAGCTCACCACCGAGCAAGACTAGCGGGGGGATACGGGAGACCCAGTACTTC
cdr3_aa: CASSPPSKTSGGIRETQYF

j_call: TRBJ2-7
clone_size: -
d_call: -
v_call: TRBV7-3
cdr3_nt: TGTGCCAGCAGCTTTATGGCGGGCGAGCAGTACTTC
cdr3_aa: CASSFMAGEQYF

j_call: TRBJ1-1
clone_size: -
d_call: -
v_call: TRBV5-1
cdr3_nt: TGCGCCAGCAGCCCCATCCCAGGGCGCACTGAAGCTTTCTTT
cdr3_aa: CASSPIPGRTEAFF

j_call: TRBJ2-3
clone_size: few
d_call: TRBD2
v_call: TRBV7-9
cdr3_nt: TGTGCCAGCAGCTCGACTAGCGGGGGCTACACAGATACGCAGTATTTT
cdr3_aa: CASSSTSGGYTDTQYF

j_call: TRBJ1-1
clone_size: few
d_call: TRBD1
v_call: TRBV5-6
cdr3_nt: TGTGCCAGCAGCGGGGGACAGGGTTACACTGAAGCTTTCTTT
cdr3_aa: CASSGGQGYTEAFF

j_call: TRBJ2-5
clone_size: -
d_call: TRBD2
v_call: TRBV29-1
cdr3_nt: TGCAGCGGCGACGGGGGGGAAGAGACCCAGTACTTC
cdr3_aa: CSGDGGEETQYF

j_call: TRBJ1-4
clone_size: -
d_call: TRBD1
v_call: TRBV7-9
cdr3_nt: TGTGCCAGCAGCCGACAGGGGGTGGAAAAACTGTTTTTT
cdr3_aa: CASSRQGVEKLFF

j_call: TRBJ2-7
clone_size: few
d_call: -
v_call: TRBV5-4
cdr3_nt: TGTGCCAGCAGCGTACAGGGACCCTCCTACGAGCAGTACTTC
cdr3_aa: CASSVQGPSYEQYF

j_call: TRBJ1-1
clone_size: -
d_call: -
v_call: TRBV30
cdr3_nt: TGTGCCTGGAGTCCACAAGACAGGCCCCAGACTGAAGCTTTCTTT
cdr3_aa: CAWSPQDRPQTEAFF

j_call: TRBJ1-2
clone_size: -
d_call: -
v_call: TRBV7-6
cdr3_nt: TGTGCCAGCAGCTCGGGACTCTCTAACTATGGCTACACCTTC
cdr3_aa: CASSSGLSNYGYTF